The 11 T cell receptor beta chains listed next were all sequenced from one sample in a study of blood T cell repertoires in COVID-19. The table came from immunoSEQ multiplex PCR; TCRdb's copy has only in-frame clones and leaves some out. The data hold about 160,000 clones, with around 84% observed a single time. Sequencing was carried out using peripheral blood. These receptor sequences come from a woman between 45 and 60 years old with COVID-19, enrolled during active disease.

The rearrangement uses TRBV5-6 and TRBJ1-2, with D perhaps matching TRBD1 (5 bases). Germline V lookup: CDR1 SGHDT, CDR2 YYEEEE. The CDR3 runs to 14 residues. V gave up 3 bases and J gave up 2 bases, with 11 bases separating them. Here the CDR3 DNA reads TGTGCCAGCAGCTCGGGGCGGGGGAACTATGGCTACACCTTC. Translation: CASSSGRGNYGYTF.

The J gene is TRBJ2-5, the V gene TRBV18; 14 bases are a match to TRBD2. J lost 0 bases, V lost 3 bases, and 9 bases had no gene match. This CDR3 comprises 19 residues. Germline V gene data show CDR1 as KGHSH and CDR2 as LQKENI. CDR3 nucleotide sequence: TGTGCCAGCTCACCCCACGGACTAGCGGGGGGCGGGTACCAAGAGACCCAGTACTTC. It encodes CASSPHGLAGGGYQETQYF. Full variable domain (remainder filled in from reference TRBV18 and TRBJ2-5): NAGVMQNPRHLVRRRGQEARLRCSPMKGHSHVYWYRQLPEEGLKFMVYLQKENIIDESGMPKERFSAEFPKEGPSILRIQQVVRGDSAAYFCASSPHGLAGGGYQETQYFGPGTRLLVL.

J is TRBJ1-1 and V is TRBV7-9; the match to TRBD1 covers 9 bases. Germline loops: CDR1 SEHNR, CDR2 FQNEAQ (reference sequence). The ends lost 7 bases at V and 3 bases at J; junction bases unmatched: 6. This CDR3 spans 14 amino acids. The CDR3 reads CASTLQGADTEAFF. The CDR3 DNA sequence: TGTGCCAGCACCCTACAGGGGGCGGACACTGAAGCTTTCTTT.

This clone showed up just a few times. The chain joins TRBV28 to TRBJ1-3; D gene uncertain. Trimming removed 1 base from V and 0 bases from J, with 10 bases in between. Germline V CDR1 and CDR2: MDHEN, SYDVKM. The CDR3 sequence is 16 residues long. For the CDR3, the DNA is TGTGCCAGCAGTTTATTTGAGAGCTACTCTGGAAACACCATATATTTT. Protein sequence: CASSLFESYSGNTIYF.

The chain carries TRBV6-7 and TRBJ2-3, with TRBD1 identical over 7 bases. TRBV6-7 is an ORF, with its function uncertain. V lost 2 bases, J lost 2 bases, and 7 bases stayed unmatched. This CDR3 spans 16 amino acids. CDR3 region: CASSYVRGPTTDTQYF. DNA for the CDR3: TGTGCCAGCAGTTACGTAAGGGGGCCGACCACAGATACGCAGTATTTT.

This clone appeared a single time. This CDR3 reads CASRTSSRGDTEAFF. DNA of the CDR3: TGTGCCAGCAGAACCTCTTCACGGGGGGACACTGAAGCTTTCTTT. The chain uses TRBV6-5 and TRBJ1-1; tentatively, D is TRBD1 (5 bases). V was shortened by 6 bases and J by 3 bases, with 17 bases between the two germline ends. Germline V gene sequence: CDR1 MNHEY, CDR2 SVGAGI. The CDR3 length is 15 residues.

V gene TRBV20-1 combines with J gene TRBJ2-1, with 9 bases matching TRBD2. CDR3 length: 16 residues. CDR1 and CDR2 (germline): DFQATT, SNEGSKA (reference sequence). With V trimmed by 3 bases and J by 4 bases, 10 bases remained unmatched. The CDR3 DNA follows: TGCAGTGCTAGTCCCCTGTACGCGGGGGGGTACAATGAGCAGTTCTTC. Encoded protein: CSASPLYAGGYNEQFF.

The chain uses TRBV7-9 and TRBJ1-3; 7 nucleotides line up with TRBD1. CDR3 length: 14 amino acids. Per germline, CDR1 SEHNR and CDR2 FQNEAQ (reference sequence). J lost 0 bases, V lost 11 bases, and 7 bases had no gene match. The CDR3 nucleotides are TGTGCCGCGAGACAGGGTTACTCTGGAAACACCATATATTTT. Translating it yields CAARQGYSGNTIYF.

DNA for the CDR3: TGTGCCAGCAGCTTCCGGGGAGAAGAGACCCAGTACTTC. Its protein product is CASSFRGEETQYF. The genes are TRBV7-3 and TRBJ2-5, with a tentative D call TRBD2 (5 bases). The CDR3 totals 13 residues. V lost 3 bases and J 3 bases, leaving 8 bases between the germline ends. Per germline, CDR1 SGHTA and CDR2 FQGTGA.

This clone was seen at least ten times. V gene TRBV9 combines with J gene TRBJ1-2; TRBD1 matches at 8 bases. V shed 4 bases, J shed 6 bases, and the junction held 8 bases outside the gene matches. CDR1 SGDLS and CDR2 YYNGEE come from the germline V gene. CDR3 length equals 14 residues. The chain's CDR3 is CASSFGQGNNGYTF. The CDR3 bases are TGTGCCAGCAGCTTCGGACAGGGTAATAATGGCTACACCTTC. The entire variable domain, with the rest obtained from reference TRBV9 and TRBJ1-2, is as follows: DSGVTQTPKHLITATGQRVTLRCSPRSGDLSVYWYQQSLDQGLQFLIQYYNGEERAKGNILERFSAQQFPDLHSELNLSSLELGDSALYFCASSFGQGNNGYTFGSGTRLTVV.

This sequence joins TRBV6-5 and TRBJ1-2; TRBD1 matches 10 bases. Per germline, CDR1 MNHEY and CDR2 SVGAGI. CDR3 length: 16 residues. Trimming removed 2 bases from V and 1 base from J; junction bases left unmatched: 4. Here the CDR3 DNA reads TGTGCCAGCAGTTACCGGGGACAGGGGTATAACTATGGCTACACCTTC. It specifies CASSYRGQGYNYGYTF.